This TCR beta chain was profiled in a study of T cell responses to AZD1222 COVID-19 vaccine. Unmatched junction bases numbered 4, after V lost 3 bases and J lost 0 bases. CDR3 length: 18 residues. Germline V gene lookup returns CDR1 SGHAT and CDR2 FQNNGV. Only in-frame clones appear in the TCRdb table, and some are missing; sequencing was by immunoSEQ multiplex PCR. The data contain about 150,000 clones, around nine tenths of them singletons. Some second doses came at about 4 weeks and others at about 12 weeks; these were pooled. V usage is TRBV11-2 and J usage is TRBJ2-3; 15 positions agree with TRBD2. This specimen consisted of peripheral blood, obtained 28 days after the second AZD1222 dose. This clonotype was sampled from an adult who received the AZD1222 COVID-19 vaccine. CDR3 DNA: TGTGCCAGCAGCTTGGGACTAGCGGGGGGCTGGAGCACAGATACGCAGTATTTT. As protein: CASSLGLAGGWSTDTQYF.